This TCR beta chain was identified during a study of patients and donors after allogeneic stem cell transplantation. TCRdb fed the RT-PCR reads into MiXCR, producing one record per CDR3 protein. The sample shows fewer than 500,000 distinct CDR3 sequences, about a sixth of them seen only once. Per germline, CDR1 MNHNS and CDR2 SASEGT. The CDR3 contains 14 residues. The V and J ends lost 8 bases and 6 bases respectively, with 16 bases between them. The origin of this receptor is a human donor who was either an allogeneic HSCT recipient or a stem cell or donor lymphocyte infusion donor (not recorded which). It is not recorded whose cells these are; they may come from a transplant donor. Sample: blood, either unsorted or a sorted T cell fraction (not recorded which). The chain joins TRBV6-1 to TRBJ2-2; tentatively, D is TRBD2 (6 bases). The CDR3 here is CASAPWRAAGELFF. Written as DNA, the CDR3 is TGTGCCAGCGCCCCTTGGAGGGCTGCCGGGGAGCTGTTTTTT.